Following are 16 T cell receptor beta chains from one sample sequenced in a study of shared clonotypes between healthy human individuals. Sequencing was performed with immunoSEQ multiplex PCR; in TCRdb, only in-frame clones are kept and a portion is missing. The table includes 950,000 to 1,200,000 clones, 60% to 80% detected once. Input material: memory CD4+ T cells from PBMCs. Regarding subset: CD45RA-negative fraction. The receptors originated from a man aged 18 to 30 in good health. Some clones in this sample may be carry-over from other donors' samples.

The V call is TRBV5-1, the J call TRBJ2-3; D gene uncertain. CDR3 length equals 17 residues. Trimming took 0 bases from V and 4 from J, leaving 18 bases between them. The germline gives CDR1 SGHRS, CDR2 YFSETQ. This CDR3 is CASSLGSAEIAADTQYF. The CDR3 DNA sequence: TGCGCCAGCAGCTTGGGCTCTGCGGAGATAGCAGCAGATACGCAGTATTTT. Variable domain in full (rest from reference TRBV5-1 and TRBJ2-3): KAGVTQTPRYLIKTRGQQVTLSCSPISGHRSVSWYQQTPGQGLQFLFEYFSETQRNKGNFPGRFSGRQFSNSRSEMNVSTLELGDSALYLCASSLGSAEIAADTQYFGPGTRLTVL.

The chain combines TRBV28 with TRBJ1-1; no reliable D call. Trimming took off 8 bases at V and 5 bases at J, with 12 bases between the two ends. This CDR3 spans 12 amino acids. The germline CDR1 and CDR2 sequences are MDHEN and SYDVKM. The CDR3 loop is CASGPGVTEAFF. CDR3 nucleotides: TGTGCCAGCGGGCCCGGAGTTACTGAAGCTTTCTTT.

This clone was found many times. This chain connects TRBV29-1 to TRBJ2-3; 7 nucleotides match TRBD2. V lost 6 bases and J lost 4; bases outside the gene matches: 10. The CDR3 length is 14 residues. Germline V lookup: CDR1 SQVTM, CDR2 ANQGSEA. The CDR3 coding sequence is TGCAGCGTCCTGGGGGGGAAGAATGCAGATACGCAGTATTTT. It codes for CSVLGGKNADTQYF.

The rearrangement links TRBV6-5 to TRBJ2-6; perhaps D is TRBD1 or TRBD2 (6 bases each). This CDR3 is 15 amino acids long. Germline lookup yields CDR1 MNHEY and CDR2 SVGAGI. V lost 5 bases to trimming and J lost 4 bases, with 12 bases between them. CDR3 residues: CASSKRGVGANVLTF. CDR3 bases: TGTGCCAGCAGTAAAAGGGGGGTCGGGGCCAACGTCCTGACTTTC.

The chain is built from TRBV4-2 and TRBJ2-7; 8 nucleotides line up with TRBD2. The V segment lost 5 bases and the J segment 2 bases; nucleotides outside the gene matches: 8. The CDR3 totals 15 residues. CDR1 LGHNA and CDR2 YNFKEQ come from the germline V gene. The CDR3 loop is CASSNLGLAAYEQYF. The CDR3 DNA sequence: TGTGCCAGCAGCAACCTCGGACTAGCAGCCTACGAGCAGTACTTC.

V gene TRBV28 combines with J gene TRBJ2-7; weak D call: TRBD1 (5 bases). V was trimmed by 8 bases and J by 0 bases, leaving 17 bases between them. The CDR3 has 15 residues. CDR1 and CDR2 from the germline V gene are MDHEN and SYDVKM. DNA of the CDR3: TGTGCCAGCCCACCACTCAGGGTGAGCTCCTACGAGCAGTACTTC. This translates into CASPPLRVSSYEQYF.

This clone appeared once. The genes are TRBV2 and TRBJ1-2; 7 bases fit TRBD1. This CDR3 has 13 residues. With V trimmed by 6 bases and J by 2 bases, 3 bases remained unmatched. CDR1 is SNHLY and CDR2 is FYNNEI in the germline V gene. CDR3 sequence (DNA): TGTGCCAGCAGGGGACAGAGAAACTATGGCTACACCTTC. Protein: CASRGQRNYGYTF.

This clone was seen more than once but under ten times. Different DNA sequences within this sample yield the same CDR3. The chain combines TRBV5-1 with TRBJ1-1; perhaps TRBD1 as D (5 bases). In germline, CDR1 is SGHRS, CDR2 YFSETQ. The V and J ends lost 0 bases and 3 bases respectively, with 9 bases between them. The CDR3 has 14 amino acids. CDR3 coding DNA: TGCGCCAGCAGCTTGGGGGACGGGGACACTGAAGCTTTCTTT. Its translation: CASSLGDGDTEAFF.

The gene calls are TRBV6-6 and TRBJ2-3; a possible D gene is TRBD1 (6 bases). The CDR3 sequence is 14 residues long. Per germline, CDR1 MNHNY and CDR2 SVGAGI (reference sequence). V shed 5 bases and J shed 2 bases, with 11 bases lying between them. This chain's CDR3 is CASSLRTVTDTQYF. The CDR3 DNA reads TGTGCCAGCAGTCTACGGACAGTCACAGATACGCAGTATTTT.

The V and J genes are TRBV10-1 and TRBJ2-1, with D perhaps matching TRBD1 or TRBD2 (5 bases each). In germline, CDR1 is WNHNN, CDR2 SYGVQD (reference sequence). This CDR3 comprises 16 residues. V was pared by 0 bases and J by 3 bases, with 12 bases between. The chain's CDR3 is CASSESRGLSYNEQFF. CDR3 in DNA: TGCGCCAGCAGTGAGTCGAGGGGTTTAAGCTACAATGAGCAGTTCTTC.

CDR3 residues: CASSFYRGTYEQYF. CDR3 DNA: TGTGCCAGCAGCTTTTACAGGGGGACCTACGAGCAGTACTTC. The rearrangement links TRBV5-5 to TRBJ2-7, with 8 bases lining up with TRBD1. Germline V lookup: CDR1 SGHKS, CDR2 YYEKEE (reference sequence). The V segment lost 2 bases and the J segment 2 bases; nucleotides outside the gene matches: 3. The CDR3 spans 14 residues.

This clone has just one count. DNA for the CDR3: TGTGCCAGCCCCTCTCCGGGAGGAAACACCATATATTTT. This sequence encodes CASPSPGGNTIYF. The genes are TRBV7-3 and TRBJ1-3, with unresolved D. The V end lost 8 bases, the J end lost 4 bases, and 12 bases lay between the germline ends. Germline lookup yields CDR1 SGHTA and CDR2 FQGTGA. The CDR3 is 13 amino acids. Supplemented by reference TRBV7-3 and TRBJ1-3, the full variable domain reads GAGVSQTPSNKVTEKGKYVELRCDPISGHTALYWYRQSLGQGPEFLIYFQGTGAADDSGLPNDRFFAVRPEGSVSTLKIQRTERGDSAVYLCASPSPGGNTIYFGEGSWLTVV.

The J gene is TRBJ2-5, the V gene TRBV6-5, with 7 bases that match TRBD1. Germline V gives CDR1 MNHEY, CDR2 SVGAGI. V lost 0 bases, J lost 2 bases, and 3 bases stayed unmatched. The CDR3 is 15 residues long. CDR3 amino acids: CASSYSGTAQETQYF. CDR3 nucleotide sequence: TGTGCCAGCAGTTACTCCGGGACAGCACAAGAGACCCAGTACTTC.

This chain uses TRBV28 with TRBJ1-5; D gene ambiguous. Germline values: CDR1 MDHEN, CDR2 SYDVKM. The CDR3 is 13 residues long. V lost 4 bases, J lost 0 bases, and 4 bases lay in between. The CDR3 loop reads CASSWNSNQPQHF. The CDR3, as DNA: TGTGCCAGCAGTTGGAATAGCAATCAGCCCCAGCATTTT. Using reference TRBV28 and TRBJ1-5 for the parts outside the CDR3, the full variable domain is DVKVTQSSRYLVKRTGEKVFLECVQDMDHENMFWYRQDPGLGLRLIYFSYDVKMKEKGDIPEGYSVSREKKERFSLILESASTNQTSMYLCASSWNSNQPQHFGDGTRLSIL.

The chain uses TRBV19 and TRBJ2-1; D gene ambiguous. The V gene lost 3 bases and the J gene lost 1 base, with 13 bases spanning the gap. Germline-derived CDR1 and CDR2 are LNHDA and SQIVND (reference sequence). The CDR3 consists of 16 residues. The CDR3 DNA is TGTGCCAGTAGTATGTTTGCGGTGTTATCCTACAATGAGCAGTTCTTC. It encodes CASSMFAVLSYNEQFF.

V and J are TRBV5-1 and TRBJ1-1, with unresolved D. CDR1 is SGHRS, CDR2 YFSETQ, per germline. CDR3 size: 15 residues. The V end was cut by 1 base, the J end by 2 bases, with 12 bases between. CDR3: CASSLRREGNTEAFF. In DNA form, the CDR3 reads TGCGCCAGCAGCTTGAGGAGAGAGGGTAACACTGAAGCTTTCTTT.